One and the same sample provided the 3 T cell receptor beta chains below, sequenced in a study of blood T cell repertoires in COVID-19. Here immunoSEQ multiplex PCR was the method, and the copy in TCRdb shows in-frame clones only, minus some. The table shows around 150,000 clones, with approximately 80% occurring only once. Sequencing was performed on peripheral blood. The receptors shown here come from a woman of 80 years or more with acute or convalescent COVID-19.

V usage is TRBV5-1 and J usage is TRBJ2-1; TRBD2 matches at 7 bases. The CDR3 spans 16 residues. The V gene end was trimmed by 2 bases and the J gene end by 4 bases; junction bases not matched to a gene: 9. Looked up from germline, CDR1 is SGHRS and CDR2 is YFSETQ. CDR3 bases: TGCGCCAGCAGCTTTTCTGAGGGAGGGCCTTACAATGAGCAGTTCTTC. As protein: CASSFSEGGPYNEQFF.

V usage is TRBV12-3 or TRBV12-4 and J usage is TRBJ1-5; 7 bases align to TRBD1. Unmatched junction bases numbered 11, after V lost 7 bases and J lost 11 bases. The CDR3 runs to 13 residues. CDR3 coding DNA: TGTGCCAGCACCCACCCCGCCACAGGGGCCCAGCATTTT. Translated, it gives CASTHPATGAQHF.

This chain joins TRBV3-1 (or the pseudogene TRBV3-2) and TRBJ1-1; D unclear. Germline CDR1 and CDR2: LGHDT and YNNKEL (reference sequence). Trimming pared 4 bases from V and 2 bases from J, leaving 11 bases between. The CDR3 sequence is 14 residues long. The CDR3 region has the DNA TGTGCCAGCAGCCCCCGGGAGGGAAACACTGAAGCTTTCTTT. Translation: CASSPREGNTEAFF.